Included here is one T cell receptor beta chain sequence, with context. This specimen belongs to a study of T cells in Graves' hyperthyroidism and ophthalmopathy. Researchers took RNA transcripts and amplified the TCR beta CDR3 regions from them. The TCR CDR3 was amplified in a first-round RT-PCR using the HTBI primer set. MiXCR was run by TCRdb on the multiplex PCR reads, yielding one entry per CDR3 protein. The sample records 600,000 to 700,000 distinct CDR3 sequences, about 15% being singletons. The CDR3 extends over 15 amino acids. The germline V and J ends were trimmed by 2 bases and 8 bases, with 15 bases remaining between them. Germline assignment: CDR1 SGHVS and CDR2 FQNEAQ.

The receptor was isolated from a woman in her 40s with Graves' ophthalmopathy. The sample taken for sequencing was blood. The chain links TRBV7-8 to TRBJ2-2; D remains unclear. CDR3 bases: TGTGCCAGCAGCTTAATTATCGGGCTCAGTGGGGAGCTGTTTTTT. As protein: CASSLIIGLSGELFF. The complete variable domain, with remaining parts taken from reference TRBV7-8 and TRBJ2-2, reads GAGVSQSPRYKVAKRGQDVALRCDPISGHVSLFWYQQALGQGPEFLTYFQNEAQLDKSGLPSDRFFAERPEGSVSTLKIQRTQQEDSAVYLCASSLIIGLSGELFFGEGSRLTVL.